This is a list of T cell receptor beta chains from one sample in a study of circulating CD8 cells and anti-PD-1 response in melanoma. Each CDR3 protein gets one entry after TCRdb re-called the reads with MiXCR. The data contain roughly 250 distinct CDR3 sequences, about a tenth of them singletons. Sequenced material: CD8+ T cells from PBMCs, taken at baseline or after one month of anti-PD-1 therapy (not recorded which). These receptors all come from a human donor with melanoma. Each CDR3 is given with its conserved first and last residue.

TRBV12-3/TRBV12-4	TRBJ2-1	CASRPDSNEQFF
TRBV28	TRBJ2-7	CASRGRTYEQYF
TRBV28	TRBJ2-7	CASSSDSTISYEQYF
TRBV27	TRBJ2-5	CASGEGLAGLLETQYF
TRBV28	TRBJ2-6	CASSLWVSSGANVLTF
TRBV28	TRBJ2-7	CASSFWQGDSYEQYF
TRBV6-6	TRBJ2-3	CASSYSGADTQYF
TRBV28	TRBJ2-7	CASRSGFGGLYEQYF
TRBV5-6	TRBJ2-5	CASSVEVDKQETQYF
TRBV28	TRBJ2-3	CASSLQGGHDADTQYF
TRBV20-1	TRBJ1-1	CLRGKNTEAFF
TRBV28	TRBJ2-1	CASSLATDTYNEQFF
TRBV10-3	TRBJ2-1	CAIRITSGSANEQFF
TRBV3-1	TRBJ2-1	CASSQREYNEQFF
TRBV2	TRBJ2-7	CASSLSTGAQSSYEQYF
TRBV28	TRBJ2-7	CASSFLWTHPYEQYF
TRBV28	TRBJ2-1	CASSFPGLGLNEQFF
TRBV28	TRBJ2-7	CASRFSVSHEQYF
TRBV14	TRBJ2-7	CASSPTGYEQYF
TRBV5-5	TRBJ2-7	CASSSPLISEQYF
TRBV19	TRBJ2-7	CASSIVDSSYEQYF
TRBV23-1	TRBJ2-1	CASSQSDVRNEQFF
TRBV5-4	TRBJ2-4	CASSSRDYLAKNIQYF
TRBV28	TRBJ2-7	CASSSIAGGIHEQYF
TRBV27	TRBJ1-2	CASSSSGGWTVNYGYTF
TRBV19	TRBJ2-1	CASSTWRVSSYNEQFF
TRBV28	TRBJ2-7	CASRGLADRYEQYF
TRBV28	TRBJ2-7	CASSPTPKPDRITLDF
TRBV29-1	TRBJ2-7	CSVRAGGHSYEQYF
TRBV7-3	TRBJ2-5	CASSRLAGGVETQYF
TRBV7-8	TRBJ2-7	CASSPGGPNEQYF
TRBV28	TRBJ2-5	CATFGAAGGPGPETQYF
TRBV27	TRBJ2-7	CASSLSAGHYSYEQYF
TRBV28	TRBJ2-7	CASSLSSGTSPKEQYF
TRBV4-1	TRBJ2-3	CASSQETSGIRTDTQYF
TRBV19	TRBJ2-7	CASSPKGGTGYYEQYF
TRBV7-3	TRBJ2-7	CASIGEPGQGGYEQYF
TRBV24-1	TRBJ1-5	CATSDLNQPQHF
TRBV2	TRBJ1-1	CANHGDTEAFF
TRBV28	TRBJ2-7	CASSLFGYRMSEQYF
TRBV28	TRBJ2-3	CASSFEGPTQYF
TRBV28	TRBJ2-7	CASSSPYTGDEQYF
TRBV4-1	TRBJ2-4	CASSQDSGVGKNIQYF
TRBV29-1	TRBJ2-7	CSVEARATWDYEQYF
TRBV27	TRBJ2-5	CASSLGSGFATQYF
TRBV6-6	TRBJ1-5	CASSYNTGGSPPQHF
TRBV7-3	TRBJ2-3	CASSRLALSTDTQYF
TRBV7-3	TRBJ1-5	CASSERGTCQPQHF
TRBV27	TRBJ2-2	CASSFRGTGELFF
TRBV27	TRBJ1-4	CASRRGTLATNEKLFF
TRBV2	TRBJ1-1	CASSGLRTRTMNTEAFF
TRBV29-1	TRBJ2-1	CSVEVWERGFNEQFF
TRBV6-6	TRBJ2-2	CASGQDFWPNTGELFF
TRBV9	TRBJ2-2	CASSVKRTSGNTGELFF
TRBV28	TRBJ2-7	CAIGLGGVHEQYF
TRBV20-1	TRBJ1-3	CSARDRSRSGNTIYF
TRBV29-1	TRBJ2-7	CSVLAETYEQYF
TRBV28	TRBJ2-1	CASRLSGASYNEQFF
TRBV28	TRBJ2-2	CASSFGPRNSRRTGELFF